A selection of T cell receptor beta chains follows, all from one sample in a study of CXCR3-negative and CXCR3-positive naive CD8 T cells. TCRdb reprocessed the 5' RACE reads and reports one entry per CDR3 protein, with no DNA. This repertoire includes about 130,000 distinct CDR3 sequences. Input material: naive CXCR3- CD8+ T cells from blood. The receptor set was obtained from a human donor in good health. Some clones in this sample may be carry-over from other donors' samples. The CDR3 runs from the conserved cysteine through the conserved F or W.

cdr3_aa: CASTLTGWNTGELFF
j_call: TRBJ2-2
v_call: TRBV19

cdr3_aa: CSVEDWSSGGVYEQYF
j_call: TRBJ2-7
v_call: TRBV29-1

cdr3_aa: CASSSLDYEQYF
j_call: TRBJ2-7
v_call: TRBV7-9

cdr3_aa: CASSVRQKETQYF
j_call: TRBJ2-5
v_call: TRBV12-3/TRBV12-4

cdr3_aa: CASSPRAGAYQPQHF
j_call: TRBJ1-5
v_call: TRBV18

cdr3_aa: CASSPPGQGDEQYF
j_call: TRBJ2-7
v_call: TRBV7-9

cdr3_aa: CASSSDFPGPRGTGTSYNEQFF
j_call: TRBJ2-1
v_call: TRBV11-2

cdr3_aa: CASRFSGNNEKLFF
j_call: TRBJ1-4
v_call: TRBV25-1

cdr3_aa: CSVESGGYGYTF
j_call: TRBJ1-2
v_call: TRBV29-1

cdr3_aa: CASSYGQYYEQYF
j_call: TRBJ2-7
v_call: TRBV28

cdr3_aa: CASSLDSATNEKLFF
j_call: TRBJ1-4
v_call: TRBV7-2

cdr3_aa: CASSYSSSEAFF
j_call: TRBJ1-1
v_call: TRBV6-2/TRBV6-3

cdr3_aa: CSAASRVGNTIYF
j_call: TRBJ1-3
v_call: TRBV29-1

cdr3_aa: CASSSDRYNQPQHF
j_call: TRBJ1-5
v_call: TRBV28

cdr3_aa: CASSYEVPQGAVYEQYF
j_call: TRBJ2-7
v_call: TRBV5-1

cdr3_aa: CASSQEASNNEQFF
j_call: TRBJ2-1
v_call: TRBV4-2

cdr3_aa: CSVVGRGAPDEQYF
j_call: TRBJ2-7
v_call: TRBV29-1

cdr3_aa: CASTAAGETYEQYF
j_call: TRBJ2-7
v_call: TRBV7-9

cdr3_aa: CASSPSGLANEQFF
j_call: TRBJ2-1
v_call: TRBV7-3

cdr3_aa: CGGGVNTEAFF
j_call: TRBJ1-1
v_call: TRBV29-1

cdr3_aa: CASRVRGPSSYNEQFF
j_call: TRBJ2-1
v_call: TRBV5-1

cdr3_aa: CSVAPTGQGLYEQYF
j_call: TRBJ2-7
v_call: TRBV29-1

cdr3_aa: CASTPGGGEKLFF
j_call: TRBJ1-4
v_call: TRBV7-9

cdr3_aa: CSAWTGGNQPQHF
j_call: TRBJ1-5
v_call: TRBV29-1

cdr3_aa: CASSPPGQGARNSPLHF
j_call: TRBJ1-6
v_call: TRBV28

cdr3_aa: CASSEGVTSGSRAYEQYF
j_call: TRBJ2-7
v_call: TRBV25-1

cdr3_aa: CASSVSTLSLGELFF
j_call: TRBJ2-2
v_call: TRBV2

cdr3_aa: CASSAGGQWYF
j_call: TRBJ2-7
v_call: TRBV7-9

cdr3_aa: CASSLGGDTGELFF
j_call: TRBJ2-2
v_call: TRBV7-8

cdr3_aa: CASSYSGGLDNTEAFF
j_call: TRBJ1-1
v_call: TRBV6-2/TRBV6-3

cdr3_aa: CASIGVAGDTGELFF
j_call: TRBJ2-2
v_call: TRBV6-1

cdr3_aa: CASSQDVPSGSYEQYF
j_call: TRBJ2-7
v_call: TRBV3-1

cdr3_aa: CATSRDRRDLPVGQFF
j_call: TRBJ2-1
v_call: TRBV15

cdr3_aa: CASSSGKMRNIQYF
j_call: TRBJ2-4
v_call: TRBV7-8

cdr3_aa: CASSIDWTRSYNEQFF
j_call: TRBJ2-1
v_call: TRBV19

cdr3_aa: CASTGGMYKHEQYF
j_call: TRBJ2-7
v_call: TRBV28

cdr3_aa: CASSQDLQGSYEQYF
j_call: TRBJ2-7
v_call: TRBV4-3

cdr3_aa: CAWSVQNEQFF
j_call: TRBJ2-1
v_call: TRBV30

cdr3_aa: CASSQVLAGDSYEQYF
j_call: TRBJ2-7
v_call: TRBV4-2

cdr3_aa: CASSPPLAGGQETQYF
j_call: TRBJ2-5
v_call: TRBV28

cdr3_aa: CSVEDRSIEAFF
j_call: TRBJ1-1
v_call: TRBV29-1

cdr3_aa: CASSLLGGTKNEQFF
j_call: TRBJ2-1
v_call: TRBV7-2

cdr3_aa: CASSAYYRESGANVLTF
j_call: TRBJ2-6
v_call: TRBV11-2